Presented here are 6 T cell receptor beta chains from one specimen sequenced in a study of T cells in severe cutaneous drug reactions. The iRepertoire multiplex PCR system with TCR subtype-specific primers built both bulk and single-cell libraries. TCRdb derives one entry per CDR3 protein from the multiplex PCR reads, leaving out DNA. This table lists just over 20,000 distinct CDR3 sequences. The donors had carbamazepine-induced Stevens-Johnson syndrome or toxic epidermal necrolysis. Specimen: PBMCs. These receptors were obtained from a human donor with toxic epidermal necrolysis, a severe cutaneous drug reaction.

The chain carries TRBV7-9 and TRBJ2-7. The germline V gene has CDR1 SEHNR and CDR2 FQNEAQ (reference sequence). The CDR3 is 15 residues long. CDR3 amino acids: CASSHSYKSPYEQYF. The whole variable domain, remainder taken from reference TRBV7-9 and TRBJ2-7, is DTGVSQNPRHKITKRGQNVTFRCDPISEHNRLYWYRQTLGQGPEFLTYFQNEAQLEKSRLLSDRFSAERPKGSFSTLEIQRTEQGDSAMYLCASSHSYKSPYEQYFGPGTRLTVT.

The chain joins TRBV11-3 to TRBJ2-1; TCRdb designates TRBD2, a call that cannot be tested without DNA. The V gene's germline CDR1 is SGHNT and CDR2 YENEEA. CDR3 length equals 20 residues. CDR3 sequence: CASSLGSGPGEGSSYNEQFF.

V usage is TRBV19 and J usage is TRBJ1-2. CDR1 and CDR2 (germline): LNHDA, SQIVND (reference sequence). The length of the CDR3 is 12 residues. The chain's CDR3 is CASSYGSYGYTF.

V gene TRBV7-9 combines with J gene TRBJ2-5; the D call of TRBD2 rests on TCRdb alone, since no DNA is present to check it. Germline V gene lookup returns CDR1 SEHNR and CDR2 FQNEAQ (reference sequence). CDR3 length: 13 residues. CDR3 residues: CASSTTSGETQYF.

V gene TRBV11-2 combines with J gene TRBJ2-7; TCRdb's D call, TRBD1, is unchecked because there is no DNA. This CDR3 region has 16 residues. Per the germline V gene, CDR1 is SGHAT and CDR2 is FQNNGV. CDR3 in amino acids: CASSAPAGVSSYEQYF.

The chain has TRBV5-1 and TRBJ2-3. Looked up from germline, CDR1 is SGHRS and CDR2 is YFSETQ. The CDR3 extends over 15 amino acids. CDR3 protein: CASSLEESNTDTQYF.